The clone carrying this T cell receptor (beta chain) was observed once. No antigen is known for it. These data are taken from a study of cytomegalovirus exposure and HLA in healthy donors. The study's findings and limits: Differences between HLA loci emerged in a later analysis of TCR association rates, with DRB1 most and HLA-C fewest. Later genetic work tied a missense DCLRE1C variant to beta-chain V and J trimming.

The PCR employed 60 Vbeta primers together with 13 Jbeta primers. Clones were sequenced by immunoSEQ multiplex PCR, and TCRdb holds only the in-frame ones, with some missing. The sample lists around 190,000 clones; around 80% were seen once. This receptor was identified in a woman in her thirties or forties in good health and CMV-seronegative. Sequencing input: PBMCs.

CDR3 nucleotide sequence: TGTGCCAGCAGCTTAAAGGGGACTGGAAACACCATATATTTT. Its protein is CASSLKGTGNTIYF. The chain recombines TRBV13 with TRBJ1-3; TRBD1 is a possible D gene (5 bases). The CDR3 is 14 amino acids. The germline gives CDR1 PRHDT, CDR2 FYEKMQ (reference sequence). V was trimmed by 2 bases and J by 2 bases, leaving 7 bases between them.